A single sample is the source of the 13 T cell receptor beta chains below, sequenced in a study of cytomegalovirus exposure and HLA in healthy donors. A multiplex PCR was run with 60 Vbeta primers and 13 Jbeta primers. Clones were read by immunoSEQ multiplex PCR, and TCRdb kept only the in-frame ones, dropping some. The data include about 190,000 clones; the top ten clones carry 6.5%. The sample was PBMCs. These receptors originate from a man aged 25 to 45 in good health and CMV-seronegative.

The rearrangement links TRBV7-6 to TRBJ2-7, with D unclear. V lost 1 base to trimming and J lost 2 bases, with 6 bases between them. This CDR3 is 13 amino acids long. The V gene's germline CDR1 is SGHVS and CDR2 FNYEAQ. The DNA of the CDR3 is TGTGCCAGCAGCTTAGTACTCGCCTACGAGCAGTACTTC. It yields the protein CASSLVLAYEQYF.

This chain links TRBV28 with TRBJ1-2, with a tentative D call TRBD1 (6 bases). Germline loops: CDR1 MDHEN, CDR2 SYDVKM. The CDR3 totals 14 residues. V lost 6 bases to trimming and J lost 7 bases, with 18 bases between them. CDR3 in DNA: TGTGCCAGCAGAACGAACACAGGGAAGGGTGGCTACACCTTC. Translated, it gives CASRTNTGKGGYTF.

The gene calls are TRBV7-9 and TRBJ2-1, with 10 bases fitting TRBD1. The CDR3 contains 16 residues. Trimming cost V 3 bases and J 5 bases; bases outside gene matches: 7. Germline V lookup: CDR1 SEHNR, CDR2 FQNEAQ (reference sequence). CDR3 bases: TGTGCCAGCAGCTTTTGGAGTGGGACAGGGGACAATGAGCAGTTCTTC. It encodes CASSFWSGTGDNEQFF.

The chain links TRBV7-2 to TRBJ1-5; no firm D call. The germline V and J ends were trimmed by 3 bases and 4 bases, with 7 bases remaining between them. Per the germline V gene, CDR1 is SGHTA and CDR2 is FQGNSA. The CDR3 extends over 13 amino acids. The chain's CDR3 is CASSFSRNQPQHF. The CDR3 nucleotides are TGTGCCAGCAGCTTTTCGAGGAATCAGCCCCAGCATTTT.

The rearrangement links TRBV7-8 to TRBJ1-1; a possible D gene is TRBD1 (6 bases). The V and J ends lost 5 bases and 4 bases respectively, with 11 bases between them. The CDR3 runs to 13 residues. The germline gives CDR1 SGHVS, CDR2 FQNEAQ. The CDR3 is CASSPRTVTEAFF. For the CDR3, the DNA is TGTGCCAGCAGCCCCCGGACAGTCACTGAAGCTTTCTTT.

V and J are TRBV10-2 and TRBJ2-7, with 11 bases fitting TRBD2. Germline CDR1 WSHSY, CDR2 SAAADI. The junction had 8 bases not matched to a gene; V was cut back by 7 bases and J by 3 bases. The CDR3 totals 15 residues. The CDR3 spells CASKIGTSGLYEQYF. The DNA for the CDR3 is TGCGCCAGCAAGATCGGGACTAGCGGCCTCTACGAGCAGTACTTC.

This sequence joins TRBV6-5 and TRBJ2-1; the D gene is possibly TRBD1 (6 bases). CDR1 is MNHEY, CDR2 SVGAGI, per germline. This CDR3 spans 13 amino acids. Deletions cut 6 bases from V and 6 bases from J, with 12 bases between. Here the CDR3 DNA reads TGTGCCAGCAGAAGGGGGAGCGGCAATGAGCAGTTCTTC. Translating gives CASRRGSGNEQFF.

The chain is built from TRBV7-9 and TRBJ2-3; 9 positions agree with TRBD1. V was pared by 1 base and J by 4 bases, with 9 bases of the junction left unmatched. CDR3 length: 17 amino acids. The germline V gene encodes CDR1 SEHNR and CDR2 FQNEAQ (reference sequence). CDR3 sequence: CASSLGVLGQGPDTQYF. CDR3 bases: TGTGCCAGCAGCTTAGGGGTATTGGGACAGGGCCCAGATACGCAGTATTTT.

Points on this clone: At one end the junction does not follow the germline gene, possibly because of a read error. The CDR3 spells CASRLGPDRGETQYF. CDR3 coding DNA: TGCGCCAGCAGGTTGGGTCCGGACAGGGGAGAGACCCAGTACTTC. This rearrangement joins TRBV5-1 to TRBJ2-5; 9 bases line up with TRBD1. Germline-derived CDR1 and CDR2 are SGHRS and YFSETQ. The CDR3 sequence is 15 residues long. The whole variable domain, remainder taken from reference TRBV5-1 and TRBJ2-5, is KAGVTQTPRYLIKTRGQQVTLSCSPISGHRSVSWYQQTPGQGLQFLFEYFSETQRNKGNFPGRFSGRQFSNSRSEMNVSTLELGDSALYLCASRLGPDRGETQYFGPGTRLLVL.

The chain uses TRBV4-3 and TRBJ1-5; D gene uncertain. In germline, CDR1 is LGHNA, CDR2 YSLEER. The CDR3 covers 16 residues. The V gene lost 0 bases and the J gene lost 1 base, with 10 bases spanning the gap. The CDR3 here is CASSQDRAGSNQPQHF. The DNA for the CDR3 is TGCGCCAGCAGCCAAGATCGGGCGGGGAGCAATCAGCCCCAGCATTTT.

The chain joins TRBV28 to TRBJ2-7; D gene ambiguous. This CDR3 comprises 13 residues. CDR1 is MDHEN and CDR2 is SYDVKM in the germline V gene. V gave up 2 bases and J gave up 2 bases, with 7 bases separating them. The CDR3 is CASSLTIPYEQYF. The CDR3 DNA sequence: TGTGCCAGCAGTTTAACTATCCCCTACGAGCAGTACTTC.

CDR3 sequence: CASSDTGGTDTQYF. As DNA, the CDR3 is TGTGCCAGCAGTGATACGGGGGGCACAGATACGCAGTATTTT. This chain links TRBV6-6 with TRBJ2-3, with a weak D call TRBD2 (6 bases). Trimming removed 5 bases from V and 1 base from J, with 10 bases in between. CDR3 length equals 14 residues. Germline V gene sequence: CDR1 MNHNY, CDR2 SVGAGI (reference sequence).

The rearrangement joins TRBV6-5 to TRBJ1-2; 7 bases are a match to TRBD1. The CDR3 length is 15 residues. The germline CDR1 and CDR2 sequences are MNHEY and SVGAGI. Trimming at V came to 4 bases and at J to 8 bases, leaving 13 bases not matched to a gene. The CDR3 loop is CASSSTLTGVGGYTF. In DNA form, the CDR3 reads TGTGCCAGCAGTTCAACGCTTACAGGGGTTGGGGGCTACACCTTC.